This is a list of T cell receptor beta chains from one sample in a study of a mutant IDH1 vaccine in newly diagnosed glioma. Clones were sequenced by immunoSEQ multiplex PCR, and TCRdb holds only the in-frame ones, with some missing. The sample carries some 66,000 clones, roughly 84% recorded once. What these receptors recognize is not known. The sample in question was PBMCs, obtained from a glioma patient whose treatment included an IDH1 peptide vaccine. Receptors originate from a man in his thirties or forties with glioma. Both conserved end residues are part of each CDR3. D genes are given only for firm matches. Clone size is not always given. Where it is, it says once, few, many or a class for expanded clones.

cdr3_nt,cdr3_aa,d_call,clone_size,j_call,v_call
TGTGCCAGCACTCCCCCAGCAGGACAGGGAGTTTTTGAGCAGTTCTTC,CASTPPAGQGVFEQFF,TRBD1,once,TRBJ2-1,TRBV5-8
TGTGCCAGTCGACCCCTGGGACAGGGGCCAAATCAGCCCCAGCATTTT,CASRPLGQGPNQPQHF,TRBD1,-,TRBJ1-5,TRBV27
TGTGCCAGCAGCTTTGGGGACGGGAGCTATGGCTACACCTTC,CASSFGDGSYGYTF,-,-,TRBJ1-2,TRBV5-5
TGTGCCAGCAGCAGGACAGTCGATTCACCCCTCCACTTT,CASSRTVDSPLHF,-,-,TRBJ1-6,TRBV7-8
TGTGCCATCAGCGGGGGACAGGCCAAATCCTACGAGCAGTACTTC,CAISGGQAKSYEQYF,TRBD1,-,TRBJ2-7,TRBV10-3
TGTGCCAGCAGTTTATTGGCATTTGTACAGGGAGGGAATTCACCCCTCCACTTT,CASSLLAFVQGGNSPLHF,-,once,TRBJ1-6,TRBV28
TGTGCCAGCAGGAGGGGGGGAAGAGAATCACCCCTCCACTTT,CASRRGGRESPLHF,-,few,TRBJ1-6,TRBV2
TGCGCCAGCAGCCAAGATCTAGCGGGGGTACCGAACACCGGGGAGCTGTTTTTT,CASSQDLAGVPNTGELFF,TRBD2,-,TRBJ2-2,TRBV4-1
TGTGCCAGCAGTGAAGCTTGGGGCTCTGGGGCCAACGTCCTGACTTTC,CASSEAWGSGANVLTF,-,-,TRBJ2-6,TRBV2
TGTGCCAGCAGTGAAAGGATGCTGAACACTGAAGCTTTCTTT,CASSERMLNTEAFF,-,-,TRBJ1-1,TRBV7-2
TGTGCCAGCAGCTTGGGACAGGGCGGTCAGCCCCAGCATTTT,CASSLGQGGQPQHF,TRBD1,-,TRBJ1-5,TRBV5-6
TGTGCCAGCAGCTTCTCTAGCGGGGGGTTCTACAATGAGCAGTTCTTC,CASSFSSGGFYNEQFF,TRBD2,-,TRBJ2-1,TRBV5-5
TGTGCCAGCAGTCCCCGGGCCGGAGCGCGGGAGCAGTACTTC,CASSPRAGAREQYF,-,-,TRBJ2-7,TRBV11-3
TGTGCCAGCAGCGACCCAGGAGGGGTGGGCTACAATGAGCAGTTCTTC,CASSDPGGVGYNEQFF,-,-,TRBJ2-1,TRBV7-6
TGTGCCAGCAGCCAAGTCACTTATCTGAACACTGAAGCTTTCTTT,CASSQVTYLNTEAFF,-,-,TRBJ1-1,TRBV14
TGTGCCAGCAGATACGGGGTGACAGACTTGAACACTGAAGCTTTCTTT,CASRYGVTDLNTEAFF,-,-,TRBJ1-1,TRBV6-5
TGCGCCAGCAGCTTGGCAGGGGAGTCTAACTATGGCTACACCTTC,CASSLAGESNYGYTF,-,-,TRBJ1-2,TRBV5-1
TGTGCCTGGAGTGTCGGCTTCAGCACAGATACGCAGTATTTT,CAWSVGFSTDTQYF,-,few,TRBJ2-3,TRBV30
TGTGCCACCTCGGATTCGCAGGGGGACGAGCAGTACTTC,CATSDSQGDEQYF,TRBD1,-,TRBJ2-7,TRBV6-6
TGTGCCAGCAGCCTCGGACAGTTAGCTAACTATGGCTACACCTTC,CASSLGQLANYGYTF,-,-,TRBJ1-2,TRBV9